The rows below give T cell receptor beta chains drawn from one sample of a study of blood T cell repertoires in COVID-19. Sequencing used immunoSEQ multiplex PCR; TCRdb keeps in-frame clones, though not all of them. The sample has under 200,000 clones; about 88% are singletons. The sample was peripheral blood. These receptors were taken from a woman older than 75 in a cohort sampled during active or convalescent COVID-19. Each CDR3 is given with its conserved first and last residue. D genes are given only for firm matches. Not every row has a clone size; where given, it reads once, few, many or a size class.

V gene	CDR3 length	clone size	J gene	D gene	CDR3 DNA	CDR3 protein
TRBV28	16	NA	TRBJ1-3	NA	TGTGCCAGCAGTTCTCCGGGGTCGAGCTCTGGAAACACCATATATTTT	CASSSPGSSSGNTIYF
TRBV6-5	14	NA	TRBJ1-1	NA	TGTGCCAGCAGTTACCGGGTCATGAACACTGAAGCTTTCTTT	CASSYRVMNTEAFF
TRBV7-2	17	NA	TRBJ2-1	TRBD2	TGTGCCAGCAGCCCGGTTTTGGGACTAGCGCAGTACAATGAGCAGTTCTTC	CASSPVLGLAQYNEQFF
TRBV29-1	12	NA	TRBJ2-7	TRBD1	TGCAGCGGTCGGGACAGCCCCTACGAGCAGTACTTC	CSGRDSPYEQYF
TRBV7-2	12	NA	TRBJ2-1	NA	TGTGCCAGCAGCTTAGGCGGGGTTGAATGGTTCTTC	CASSLGGVEWFF
TRBV3-1/TRBV3-2	17	NA	TRBJ2-1	NA	TGTGCCAGCAGCCAAGATTCCGCCATCAGCTCCTACAATGAGCAGTTCTTC	CASSQDSAISSYNEQFF
TRBV5-6	16	NA	TRBJ1-5	TRBD1	TGTGCCAGCAGCTCTCTGACAGGGGAATTGAATCAGCCCCAGCATTTT	CASSSLTGELNQPQHF
TRBV12-2	13	NA	TRBJ1-2	NA	TGTGCAAGACTAACCTATCTGACAGATGGCTACACCTTC	CARLTYLTDGYTF
TRBV5-1	15	once	TRBJ2-3	TRBD1	TGCGCCAGCAGCACGGGACAGGGTTTCACAGATACGCAGTATTTT	CASSTGQGFTDTQYF
TRBV5-1	15	NA	TRBJ1-4	NA	TGCGCCAGCAGCTTGGAGGGGTATGTGAATGAAAAACTGTTTTTT	CASSLEGYVNEKLFF
TRBV4-1	16	NA	TRBJ1-2	TRBD1	TGCGCCAGCAGCCCACTTTGGGACAGGCGACTAAACGGCTACACCTTC	CASSPLWDRRLNGYTF
TRBV7-9	14	NA	TRBJ1-1	NA	TGTGCCAGCATCCTGGACAGCCTAAACACTGAAGCTTTCTTT	CASILDSLNTEAFF
TRBV19	18	NA	TRBJ1-6	NA	TGTGCCAGTAGTATGCCGCAGGGGTCGAGTACCTATAATTCACCCCTCCACTTT	CASSMPQGSSTYNSPLHF
TRBV5-3	15	NA	TRBJ1-2	TRBD1	TGTGCCAGAAGCTTGGGGGACAGGGGAAACTATGGCTACACCTTC	CARSLGDRGNYGYTF
TRBV7-9	11	NA	TRBJ1-4	NA	TGTGCCAGCAGCCAACAAGAAAAACTGTTTTTT	CASSQQEKLFF
TRBV27	14	NA	TRBJ1-1	NA	TGTGCCAGCAGACCAGGGGATTTTAACACTGAAGCTTTCTTT	CASRPGDFNTEAFF
TRBV19	14	NA	TRBJ1-2	NA	TGTGCCAGCACCCCGGGAACTTCTAACTATGGCTACACCTTC	CASTPGTSNYGYTF
TRBV28	17	NA	TRBJ1-6	NA	TGTGCCAGCAGTCTGATCCGGGTCGAGACTTATAATTCACCCCTCCACTTT	CASSLIRVETYNSPLHF
TRBV9	15	NA	TRBJ2-2	NA	TGTGCCAGCAGCGAAAACTACCAAACCACCGGGGAGCTGTTTTTT	CASSENYQTTGELFF
TRBV6-2/TRBV6-3	17	NA	TRBJ2-3	NA	TGTGCCAGCAGTTTAACGGATCGCAGGGCAGCCACAGATACGCAGTATTTT	CASSLTDRRAATDTQYF
TRBV2	15	NA	TRBJ1-5	NA	TGTGCCAGCCGACTGGCTTCGGGGAATCATCAGCCCCAGCATTTT	CASRLASGNHQPQHF
TRBV19	16	once	TRBJ2-5	TRBD2	TGTGCCAGTAGTATTCCTAGCGGGGGGTCCCAAGAGACCCAGTACTTC	CASSIPSGGSQETQYF
TRBV5-1	15	NA	TRBJ1-1	TRBD1	TGCGCCAGCAGCCCCTCCGCGGGACAGCACACTGAAGCTTTCTTT	CASSPSAGQHTEAFF
TRBV10-1	13	NA	TRBJ1-2	NA	TGCGCCAGCAGTCCAGACAGGAACTATGGCTACACCTTC	CASSPDRNYGYTF
TRBV7-2	14	NA	TRBJ1-2	NA	TGTGCCAGCAGCTCAGGGTTTCTTCGAGATGGCTACACCTTC	CASSSGFLRDGYTF
TRBV11-2	15	NA	TRBJ1-3	NA	TGTGCCAGCAGCGGGCAGGGTATTCGTGGAAACACCATATATTTT	CASSGQGIRGNTIYF
TRBV7-9	15	few	TRBJ1-6	TRBD1	TGTGCCAGCAGACCACCCGACAGGGTTAATTCACCCCTCCACTTT	CASRPPDRVNSPLHF